Presented here are 27 T cell receptor beta chains from one specimen sequenced in a study of Ad26.COV2.S vaccination and SARS-CoV-2 variants. Treatment indicated: roughly 19 received Ad26.COV2.S at low or high dose, single or two shots; a few received placebo; per-sample allocation not given. Sampling took place 63 days after the first vaccine or placebo injection. Assay: immunoSEQ multiplex PCR; the TCRdb copy retains only in-frame clones and omits some. The sample carries around 420,000 clones, approximately 87% recorded once. The specimen comprised peripheral blood, sampled in a trial of Ad26.COV2.S vaccine versus placebo. Source of these receptors: a person aged 18 to 59 who received the Ad26.COV2.S COVID-19 vaccine or a placebo.

This clone has just one count. The J gene is TRBJ2-2, the V gene TRBV19; D not resolved. Germline CDR1 reads LNHDA; CDR2 reads SQIVND (reference sequence). The CDR3 runs to 16 residues. V was clipped by 4 bases and J by 1 base, with 13 bases between them. The CDR3 DNA sequence: TGTGCCAGTAGTAAACAGATGGGCGGGAACACCGGGGAGCTGTTTTTT. This encodes CASSKQMGGNTGELFF.

The chain uses TRBV7-2 and TRBJ2-3; D is undetermined. V was shortened by 5 bases and J by 6 bases, with 15 bases between the two germline ends. The CDR3 runs to 14 residues. Germline assignment: CDR1 SGHTA and CDR2 FQGNSA. The CDR3 DNA is TGTGCCAGCAGCCCCGGGTCTCACTCGGATACGCAGTATTTT. Residues: CASSPGSHSDTQYF.

The count of this clone is one. The chain is built from TRBV19 and TRBJ2-1, with 10 bases matching TRBD1. V gave up 10 bases and J gave up 2 bases; unmatched junction bases: 14. CDR1 and CDR2 from the germline V gene are LNHDA and SQIVND (reference sequence). The length of the CDR3 is 17 residues. In nucleotides, the CDR3 is TGTGCCACTCGCACGACGCAGACAGGGGGCCCCTACAATGAGCAGTTCTTC. It yields the protein CATRTTQTGGPYNEQFF.

This clone was seen a few times. CDR3 nucleotides: TGTGCCAGCTCACCAGAGGGGCAGGGCTATGGCTACACCTTC. As protein: CASSPEGQGYGYTF. V and J are TRBV18 and TRBJ1-2, with a possible D match to TRBD1 (5 bases). Per germline, CDR1 KGHSH and CDR2 LQKENI. The CDR3 runs to 14 residues. Between the trimmed V and J ends, which lost 2 bases and 4 bases, there was a span of 11 bases.

V is TRBV6-2 or TRBV6-3 and J is TRBJ2-7; D is possibly TRBD1 or TRBD2 (5 bases each). The CDR3 is made up of 15 amino acids. Trimming removed 6 bases from V and 2 bases from J, with 17 bases in between. CDR1 is MNHEY and CDR2 is SVGEGT in the germline V gene. As DNA, the CDR3 is TGTGCCAGCAGCTGGGACGGGGAACAAACCTACGAGCAGTACTTC. Its translation: CASSWDGEQTYEQYF.

This chain links TRBV19 with TRBJ1-4; TRBD1 matches 7 bases. CDR3 size: 13 residues. Germline CDR1 LNHDA, CDR2 SQIVND (reference sequence). The ends lost 9 bases at V and 8 bases at J; junction bases unmatched: 9. CDR3 nucleotide sequence: TGTGCCAGCCAACAGGGGTTGGACGAAAAACTGTTTTTT. It is translated as CASQQGLDEKLFF.

This clone has just one count. This sample includes further DNA sequences coding for the same CDR3. The chain carries TRBV7-6 and TRBJ1-3; D unclear. In germline, CDR1 is SGHVS, CDR2 FNYEAQ. The CDR3 runs 14 residues. V lost 3 bases, J lost 0 bases, and 6 bases lay in between. The CDR3 nucleotides are TGTGCCAGCAGCTTGGGCGGCTCTGGAAACACCATATATTTT. Residues: CASSLGGSGNTIYF.

The chain uses TRBV7-2 and TRBJ1-1, with D possibly matching TRBD1 (5 bases). CDR3 size: 15 residues. V lost 0 bases and J lost 4, with 12 bases in between. The V gene's germline CDR1 is SGHTA and CDR2 FQGNSA. In DNA form, the CDR3 reads TGTGCCAGCAGCTTAGCGGGACGTTTAACCACTGAAGCTTTCTTT. Its translation: CASSLAGRLTTEAFF. Combining the CDR3 with reference TRBV7-2 and TRBJ1-1 gives the whole variable domain GAGVSQSPSNKVTEKGKDVELRCDPISGHTALYWYRQSLGQGLEFLIYFQGNSAPDKSGLPSDRFSAERTGGSVSTLTIQRTQQEDSAVYLCASSLAGRLTTEAFFGQGTRLTVV.

The chain employs TRBV7-2 and TRBJ1-3, with 8 bases matching TRBD1. Germline V gene lookup returns CDR1 SGHTA and CDR2 FQGNSA. This CDR3 contains 16 residues. V gave up 5 bases and J gave up 3 bases; unmatched junction bases: 9. CDR3 residues: CASSPPWTGIGNTIYF. The CDR3 coding sequence is TGTGCCAGCAGCCCCCCCTGGACAGGGATTGGAAACACCATATATTTT. The full variable domain, rest sourced from reference TRBV7-2 and TRBJ1-3, is GAGVSQSPSNKVTEKGKDVELRCDPISGHTALYWYRQSLGQGLEFLIYFQGNSAPDKSGLPSDRFSAERTGGSVSTLTIQRTQQEDSAVYLCASSPPWTGIGNTIYFGEGSWLTVV.

V and J are TRBV4-3 and TRBJ1-3; the match to TRBD1 covers 8 bases. The CDR3 has 15 residues. The germline V gene has CDR1 LGHNA and CDR2 YSLEER. With V trimmed by 3 bases and J by 0 bases, 1 base remained unmatched. The CDR3 here is CASSHGTGSGNTIYF. The DNA of the CDR3 is TGCGCCAGCAGCCACGGGACAGGCTCTGGAAACACCATATATTTT.

This sequence joins TRBV7-3 and TRBJ2-1; a weak D match, TRBD2 (6 bases). Germline loops: CDR1 SGHTA, CDR2 FQGTGA. Trimming cost V 2 bases and J 5 bases, with 10 bases left between them. The CDR3 length is 14 residues. The DNA for the CDR3 is TGTGCCAGCAGCTTACCCGGAGGGCACAATGAGCAGTTCTTC. This translates into CASSLPGGHNEQFF.

The gene calls are TRBV28 and TRBJ1-3; D ambiguous. In germline, CDR1 is MDHEN, CDR2 SYDVKM. The V gene lost 8 bases and the J gene lost 2 bases, with 13 bases spanning the gap. The CDR3 is 14 amino acids. This CDR3 reads CASRRWTAGNTIYF. DNA of the CDR3: TGTGCCAGCCGCCGATGGACGGCTGGAAACACCATATATTTT.

The rearrangement links TRBV24-1 to TRBJ2-1; no clear D gene. This CDR3 has 14 amino acids. Trimming shortened V by 1 base and J by 5 bases, and 8 bases separated the two germline ends. Looked up from germline, CDR1 is KGHDR and CDR2 is SFDVKD. The CDR3 DNA follows: TGTGCCACCAGTGATTTAGTCAGCCACAATGAGCAGTTCTTC. This sequence encodes CATSDLVSHNEQFF.

This clone was found a few times. The chain combines TRBV23-1 with TRBJ2-4; 7 bases match TRBD1. TRBV23-1 is an ORF, with its function uncertain. The CDR3 sequence is 15 residues long. V shed 9 bases and J 0 bases; nucleotides not matched to a gene: 8. CDR3 coding DNA: TGCGCCAGTATAGACAGGGAGCTAGCCAAAAACATTCAGTACTTC. It yields the protein CASIDRELAKNIQYF.

Written as DNA, the CDR3 is TGTGCCAGCAGCTTGGAACCCACAGGACCGCGGGAGACCCAGTACTTC. Encoded protein: CASSLEPTGPRETQYF. The V gene is TRBV5-5, the J gene TRBJ2-5; D is perhaps TRBD1 (5 bases). The CDR3 covers 16 residues. The ends were cut back, 0 bases at V and 5 bases at J, with 17 bases in the middle. Germline CDR1 SGHKS, CDR2 YYEKEE (reference sequence).

This rearrangement joins TRBV6-5 to TRBJ1-5; perhaps TRBD1 as D (6 bases). The V gene's germline CDR1 is MNHEY and CDR2 SVGAGI. This CDR3 has 14 amino acids. V lost 7 bases to trimming and J lost 4 bases, with 14 bases between them. Written as DNA, the CDR3 is TGTGCCAGCATATTATGGAGGGGGAATCAGCCCCAGCATTTT. Residues: CASILWRGNQPQHF.

V usage is TRBV5-5 and J usage is TRBJ2-1; 13 positions agree with TRBD2. The CDR3 has 15 residues. CDR1 and CDR2 (germline): SGHKS, YYEKEE (reference sequence). The ends lost 3 bases at V and 4 bases at J; junction bases unmatched: 1. The CDR3 coding sequence is TGTGCCAGCAGCTCGGGACTAGCGGGGTACAATGAGCAGTTCTTC. Its translation is CASSSGLAGYNEQFF.

The V and J genes are TRBV19 and TRBJ1-4, with TRBD1 identical over 10 bases. Germline assignment: CDR1 LNHDA and CDR2 SQIVND (reference sequence). Trimming cost V 5 bases and J 15 bases; bases outside gene matches: 3. This CDR3 comprises 11 residues. The CDR3 sequence is CASSPGTGVFF. The DNA of the CDR3 is TGTGCCAGTAGTCCCGGGACAGGGGTGTTTTTT.

The V call is TRBV5-1, the J call TRBJ2-7; possibly TRBD1 for D (5 bases). Germline CDR1 SGHRS, CDR2 YFSETQ. Trimming removed 1 base from V and 2 bases from J, with 10 bases in between. The CDR3 loop spans 14 amino acids. As DNA, the CDR3 is TGCGCCAGCAGCTTGTTTCAGGGAACCTACGAGCAGTACTTC. This gives the protein CASSLFQGTYEQYF. The entire variable domain, with the rest obtained from reference TRBV5-1 and TRBJ2-7, is as follows: KAGVTQTPRYLIKTRGQQVTLSCSPISGHRSVSWYQQTPGQGLQFLFEYFSETQRNKGNFPGRFSGRQFSNSRSEMNVSTLELGDSALYLCASSLFQGTYEQYFGPGTRLTVT.

This sequence joins TRBV6-7 and TRBJ2-7; weak D call: TRBD1 (5 bases). TRBV6-7 is sorted into the ORF group, with uncertain function. The CDR3 is made up of 14 amino acids. Trimming took off 0 bases at V and 3 bases at J, with 9 bases between the two ends. The CDR3 DNA follows: TGTGCCAGCAGTTACTCAGACAGATACTACGAGCAGTACTTC. Translating it yields CASSYSDRYYEQYF.

The chain is built from TRBV19 and TRBJ2-3; 9 positions agree with TRBD2. This CDR3 contains 14 residues. The germline V gene has CDR1 LNHDA and CDR2 SQIVND (reference sequence). V dropped 5 bases and J dropped 6; count of bases not matched to a gene: 6. The CDR3 sequence is CASSWASGADTQYF. The DNA for the CDR3 is TGTGCCAGTAGTTGGGCTAGCGGGGCTGATACGCAGTATTTT.

This chain uses TRBV7-9 with TRBJ2-5; D gene ambiguous. The germline V gene has CDR1 SEHNR and CDR2 FQNEAQ (reference sequence). This CDR3 contains 13 residues. V shed 5 bases and J shed 2 bases, with 9 bases lying between them. CDR3 nucleotides: TGTGCCAGCAGCCCCAAAGGGCAAGAGACCCAGTACTTC. Protein: CASSPKGQETQYF.

The chain recombines TRBV27 with TRBJ1-5, with D perhaps TRBD1 (5 bases). The germline V gene has CDR1 MNHEY and CDR2 SMNVEV (reference sequence). V was cut by 4 bases and J by 9 bases, with 13 bases left in between. The CDR3 extends over 13 amino acids. CDR3 coding DNA: TGTGCCAGCAGTTCCACAGGCTCACGGCCCCAGCATTTT. This translates into CASSSTGSRPQHF.

This clone was seen repeatedly, ten times or more. This chain links TRBV7-8 with TRBJ1-4; D is unclear. The CDR3 totals 15 residues. The V and J ends lost 4 bases and 6 bases respectively, with 15 bases between them. Germline V gene sequence: CDR1 SGHVS, CDR2 FQNEAQ. CDR3 DNA sequence: TGTGCCAGCAGCTCGACTCAGAGGCCGGATGAAAAACTGTTTTTT. Its translation: CASSSTQRPDEKLFF.

The V and J genes are TRBV6-5 and TRBJ1-6; D gene uncertain. V gave up 4 bases and J gave up 5 bases, with 6 bases separating them. The germline CDR1 and CDR2 sequences are MNHEY and SVGAGI. The CDR3 sequence is 13 residues long. DNA for the CDR3: TGTGCCAGCAGTTCGGAGGATAATTCACCCCTCCACTTT. Translating it yields CASSSEDNSPLHF.

This clone appeared once. The V gene is TRBV10-3, the J gene TRBJ2-1; a possible D gene is TRBD2 (5 bases). Germline CDR1 is ENHRY and CDR2 is SYGVKD. V was pared by 8 bases and J by 0 bases, with 20 bases between. This CDR3 contains 17 residues. The CDR3 is CAIGNRGLTSSYNEQFF. The CDR3 DNA follows: TGTGCCATCGGCAACCGAGGGTTAACTAGCTCCTACAATGAGCAGTTCTTC.

This clone came up once. CDR3 nucleotides: TGTGCCAGTAGTTCAACAATAAGCTCCTATAATTCACCCCTCCACTTT. As protein: CASSSTISSYNSPLHF. V and J are TRBV19 and TRBJ1-6, with D uncertain. Trimming shortened V by 5 bases and J by 0 bases, and 11 bases separated the two germline ends. The CDR3 is 16 residues long. Germline V lookup: CDR1 LNHDA, CDR2 SQIVND (reference sequence).